This T cell receptor beta chain was sequenced for a study of the immune and genomic landscape of osteosarcoma. Profiled with immunoSEQ multiplex PCR; TCRdb holds only in-frame clones, not every one. This sample carries around 2,600 clones, roughly three quarters of them seen once, and the ten largest clones take 9.7%. Osteosarcoma specimens were post-treatment primary, local recurrence and metastasis tumors from poor-prognosis patients. In regard to this clone: As yet, its antigen is unknown.

This CDR3 has 17 residues. Germline values: CDR1 LGHNA, CDR2 YSLEER. J was trimmed by 13 bases and V by 0 bases; bases with no gene match: 14. Findings of the study overall: About five cases had one hyperexpanded dominant clone and under 100 clonotypes.

The rearrangement links TRBV4-3 to TRBJ2-1, with 11 bases identical to TRBD1. The sequencing input was metastatic tumor tissue from the lung. This receptor was taken from a woman between 18 and 30 years old with osteosarcoma. CDR3 nucleotides: TGCGCCAGCAGCCAAGACCGGGGACAGGGGGGGTCGGTCCGACAGTTCTTC. Protein product: CASSQDRGQGGSVRQFF.